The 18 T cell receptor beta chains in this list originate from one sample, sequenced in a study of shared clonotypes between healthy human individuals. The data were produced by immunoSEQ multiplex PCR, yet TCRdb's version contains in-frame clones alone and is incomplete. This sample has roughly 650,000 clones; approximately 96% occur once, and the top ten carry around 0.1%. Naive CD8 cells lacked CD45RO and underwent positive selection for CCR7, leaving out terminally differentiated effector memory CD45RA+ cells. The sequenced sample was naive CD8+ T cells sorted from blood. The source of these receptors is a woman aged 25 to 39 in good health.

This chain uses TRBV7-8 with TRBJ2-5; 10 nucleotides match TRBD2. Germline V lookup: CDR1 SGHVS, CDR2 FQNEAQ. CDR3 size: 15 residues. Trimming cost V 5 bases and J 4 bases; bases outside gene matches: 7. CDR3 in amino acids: CASSILAGGVETQYF. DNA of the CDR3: TGTGCCAGCAGCATCTTAGCGGGAGGCGTAGAGACCCAGTACTTC.

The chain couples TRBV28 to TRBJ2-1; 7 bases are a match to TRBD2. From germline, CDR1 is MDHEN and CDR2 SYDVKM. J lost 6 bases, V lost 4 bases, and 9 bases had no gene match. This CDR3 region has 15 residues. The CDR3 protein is CASSSWLAAANEQFF. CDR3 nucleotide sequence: TGTGCCAGCAGTTCTTGGCTAGCGGCCGCCAATGAGCAGTTCTTC.

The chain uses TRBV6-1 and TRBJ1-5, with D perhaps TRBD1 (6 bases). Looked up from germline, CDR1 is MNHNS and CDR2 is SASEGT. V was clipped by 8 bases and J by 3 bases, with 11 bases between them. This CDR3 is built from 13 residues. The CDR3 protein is CASLRQDNQPQHF. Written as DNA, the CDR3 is TGTGCCAGCCTGCGACAGGACAATCAGCCCCAGCATTTT.

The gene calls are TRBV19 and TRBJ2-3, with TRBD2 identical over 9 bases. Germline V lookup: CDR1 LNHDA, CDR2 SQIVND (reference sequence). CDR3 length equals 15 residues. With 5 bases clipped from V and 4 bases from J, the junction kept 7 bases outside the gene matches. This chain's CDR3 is CASSSEREAPDTQYF. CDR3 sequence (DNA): TGTGCCAGTAGTTCCGAGCGGGAGGCTCCAGATACGCAGTATTTT.

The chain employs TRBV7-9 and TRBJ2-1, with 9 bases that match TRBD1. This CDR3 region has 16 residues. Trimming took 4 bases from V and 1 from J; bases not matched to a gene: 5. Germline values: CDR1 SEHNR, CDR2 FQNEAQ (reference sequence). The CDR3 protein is CASSYRGLGSYNEQFF. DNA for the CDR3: TGTGCCAGCAGCTACAGGGGGCTAGGGTCCTACAATGAGCAGTTCTTC.

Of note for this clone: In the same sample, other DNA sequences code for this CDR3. The CDR3 loop is CASSFGISYEQYF. In DNA form, the CDR3 reads TGCGCCAGCAGCTTTGGGATCTCCTACGAGCAGTACTTC. This rearrangement joins TRBV5-1 to TRBJ2-7; no firm D call. Germline V gene data show CDR1 as SGHRS and CDR2 as YFSETQ. This CDR3 is built from 13 residues. Trimming left V 2 bases short and J 0 bases short, with 6 bases between.

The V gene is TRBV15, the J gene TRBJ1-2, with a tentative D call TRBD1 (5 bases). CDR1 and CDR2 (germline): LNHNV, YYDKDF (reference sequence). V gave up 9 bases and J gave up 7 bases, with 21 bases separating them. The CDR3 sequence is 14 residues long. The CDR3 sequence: CATRTSGARSGYTF. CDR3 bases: TGTGCCACTCGGACCTCCGGGGCCCGAAGTGGCTACACCTTC.

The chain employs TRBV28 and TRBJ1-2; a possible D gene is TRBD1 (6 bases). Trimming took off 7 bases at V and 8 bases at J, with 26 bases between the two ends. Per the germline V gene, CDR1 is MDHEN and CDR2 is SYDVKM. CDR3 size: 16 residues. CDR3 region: CASIDGKAFRGWGYTF. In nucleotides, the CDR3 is TGTGCCAGCATCGATGGGAAGGCCTTCAGGGGTTGGGGCTACACCTTC.

This CDR3 reads CASSGAASYEQYF. As DNA, the CDR3 is TGTGCCAGTAGTGGAGCGGCCTCCTACGAGCAGTACTTC. The chain recombines TRBV19 with TRBJ2-5, with D possibly TRBD2 on 5 matching bases. The DNA end favors TRBJ2-7, so the J call may be wrong. The CDR3 contains 13 residues. CDR1 is LNHDA, CDR2 SQIVND, per germline (reference sequence).

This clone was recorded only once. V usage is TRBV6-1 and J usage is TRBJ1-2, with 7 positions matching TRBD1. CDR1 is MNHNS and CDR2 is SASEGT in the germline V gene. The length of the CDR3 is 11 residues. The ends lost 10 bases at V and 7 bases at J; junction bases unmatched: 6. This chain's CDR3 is CATRTGPGYTF. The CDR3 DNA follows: TGTGCCACCAGGACAGGCCCTGGCTACACCTTC.

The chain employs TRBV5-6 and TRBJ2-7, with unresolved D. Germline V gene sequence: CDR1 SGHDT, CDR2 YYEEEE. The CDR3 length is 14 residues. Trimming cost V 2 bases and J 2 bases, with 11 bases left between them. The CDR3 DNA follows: TGTGCCAGCAGCTTCGGTTCCGGAACCTACGAGCAGTACTTC. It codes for CASSFGSGTYEQYF.

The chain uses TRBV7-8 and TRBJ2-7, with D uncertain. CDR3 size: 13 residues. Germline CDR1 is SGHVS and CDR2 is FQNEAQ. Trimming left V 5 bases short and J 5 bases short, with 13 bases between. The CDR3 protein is CASSPTNTDEQYF. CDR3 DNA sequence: TGTGCCAGCAGCCCCACTAACACAGACGAGCAGTACTTC.

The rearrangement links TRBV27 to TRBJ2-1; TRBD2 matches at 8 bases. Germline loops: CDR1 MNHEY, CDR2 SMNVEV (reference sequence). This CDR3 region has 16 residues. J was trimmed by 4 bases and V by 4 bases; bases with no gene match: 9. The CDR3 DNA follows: TGTGCCAGCAGTTCCCCAGCGGGGGATTTATACAATGAGCAGTTCTTC. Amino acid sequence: CASSSPAGDLYNEQFF.

The CDR3 protein is CASSQAGLASSYEQYF. Here the CDR3 DNA reads TGCGCCAGCAGCCAAGCTGGACTAGCGAGCTCCTACGAGCAGTACTTC. The chain combines TRBV4-1 with TRBJ2-7, with 9 positions matching TRBD2. The junction had 4 bases not matched to a gene; V was cut back by 1 base and J by 0 bases. The CDR3 is 16 amino acids. Germline V gene lookup returns CDR1 MGHRA and CDR2 YSYEKL.

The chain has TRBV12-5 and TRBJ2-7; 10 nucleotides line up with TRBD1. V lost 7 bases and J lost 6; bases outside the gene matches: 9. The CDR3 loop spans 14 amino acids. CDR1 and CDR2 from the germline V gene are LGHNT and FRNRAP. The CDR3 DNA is TGTGCTAGTGCTGCCGGGACAGGGGTTCGCGAGCAGTACTTC. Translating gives CASAAGTGVREQYF.

CDR3 nucleotide sequence: TGTGCCAGCAGCACCTCCCGGGAGGGGACAGGGATCGAATATGGCTACACCTTC. Translation gives CASSTSREGTGIEYGYTF. V usage is TRBV9 and J usage is TRBJ1-2; 9 positions match TRBD1. The CDR3 spans 18 residues. J lost 5 bases, V lost 4 bases, and 18 bases had no gene match. Germline lookup yields CDR1 SGDLS and CDR2 YYNGEE.

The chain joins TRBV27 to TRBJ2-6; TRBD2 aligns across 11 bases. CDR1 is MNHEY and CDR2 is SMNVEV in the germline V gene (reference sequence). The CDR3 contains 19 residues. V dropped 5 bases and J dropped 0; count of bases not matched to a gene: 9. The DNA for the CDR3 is TGTGCCAGCAGTCCCCTAGCGGGAGGATCCTACTCTGGGGCCAACGTCCTGACTTTC. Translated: CASSPLAGGSYSGANVLTF.

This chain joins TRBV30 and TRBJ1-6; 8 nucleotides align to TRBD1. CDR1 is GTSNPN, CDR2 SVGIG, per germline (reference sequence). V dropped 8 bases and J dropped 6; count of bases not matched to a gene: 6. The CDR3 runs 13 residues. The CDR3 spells CAGPDRGNSPLHF. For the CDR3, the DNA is TGTGCCGGGCCCGACAGGGGTAATTCACCCCTCCACTTT.